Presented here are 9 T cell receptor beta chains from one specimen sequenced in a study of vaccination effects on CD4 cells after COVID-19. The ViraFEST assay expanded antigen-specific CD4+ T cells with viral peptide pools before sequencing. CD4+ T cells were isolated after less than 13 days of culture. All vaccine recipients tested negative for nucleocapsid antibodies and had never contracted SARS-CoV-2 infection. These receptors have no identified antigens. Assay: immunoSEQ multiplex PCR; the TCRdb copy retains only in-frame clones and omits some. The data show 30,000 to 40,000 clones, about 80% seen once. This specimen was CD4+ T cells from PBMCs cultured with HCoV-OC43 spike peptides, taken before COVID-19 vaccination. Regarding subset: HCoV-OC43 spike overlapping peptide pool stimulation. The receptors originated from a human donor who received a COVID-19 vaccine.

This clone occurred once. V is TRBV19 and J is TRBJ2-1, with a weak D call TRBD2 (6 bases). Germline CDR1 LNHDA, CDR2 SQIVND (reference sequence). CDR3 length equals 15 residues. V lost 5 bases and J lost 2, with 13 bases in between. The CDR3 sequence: CASSSGTGAYNEQFF. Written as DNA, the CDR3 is TGTGCCAGTAGTTCCGGGACGGGGGCCTACAATGAGCAGTTCTTC.

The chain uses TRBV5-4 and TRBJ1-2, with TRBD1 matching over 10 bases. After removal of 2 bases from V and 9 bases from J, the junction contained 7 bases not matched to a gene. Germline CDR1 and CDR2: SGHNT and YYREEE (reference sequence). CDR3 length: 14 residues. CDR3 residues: CASSFGTGVLSYTF. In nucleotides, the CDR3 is TGTGCCAGCAGCTTCGGGACAGGGGTTTTGAGCTACACCTTC.

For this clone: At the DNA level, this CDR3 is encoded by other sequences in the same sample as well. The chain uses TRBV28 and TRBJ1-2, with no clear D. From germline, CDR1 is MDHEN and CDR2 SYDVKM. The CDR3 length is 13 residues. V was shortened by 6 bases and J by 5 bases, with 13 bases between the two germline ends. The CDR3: CASSLSLLYGYTF. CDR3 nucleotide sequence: TGTGCCAGCAGCCTCAGTTTACTTTATGGCTACACCTTC.

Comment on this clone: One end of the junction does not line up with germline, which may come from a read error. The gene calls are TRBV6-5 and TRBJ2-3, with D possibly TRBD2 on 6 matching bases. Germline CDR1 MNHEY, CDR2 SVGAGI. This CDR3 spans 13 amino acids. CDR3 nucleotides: TGTGCCAGCAGCGGGACTCGGTCCGGGATTACCTCTTTT. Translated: CASSGTRSGITSF.

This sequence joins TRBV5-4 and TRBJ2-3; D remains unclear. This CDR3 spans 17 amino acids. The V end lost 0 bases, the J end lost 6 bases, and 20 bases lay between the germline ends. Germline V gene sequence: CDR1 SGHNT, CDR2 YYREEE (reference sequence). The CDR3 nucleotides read TGTGCCAGCAGCTTGGGGGCACCATTTGGGATGACGGATACGCAGTATTTT. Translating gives CASSLGAPFGMTDTQYF.

The CDR3 sequence is CASSPRQGVRGYTF. The CDR3 DNA reads as TGTGCCAGCAGCCCTCGACAGGGAGTTCGTGGCTACACCTTC. The chain joins TRBV7-2 to TRBJ1-2; 7 positions match TRBD1. CDR3 size: 14 residues. Germline V gives CDR1 SGHTA, CDR2 FQGNSA. With V trimmed by 5 bases and J by 7 bases, 10 bases remained unmatched.

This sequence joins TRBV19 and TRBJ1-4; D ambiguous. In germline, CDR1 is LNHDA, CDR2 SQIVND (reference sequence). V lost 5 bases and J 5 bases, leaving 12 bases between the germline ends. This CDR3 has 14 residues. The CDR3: CASSPGRRNEKLFF. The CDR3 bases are TGTGCCAGTAGTCCCGGACGGCGGAATGAAAAACTGTTTTTT.

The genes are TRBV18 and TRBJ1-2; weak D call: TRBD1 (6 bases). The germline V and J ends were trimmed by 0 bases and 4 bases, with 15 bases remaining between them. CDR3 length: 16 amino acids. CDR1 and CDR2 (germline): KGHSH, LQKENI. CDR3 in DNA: TGTGCCAGCTCACCACCGGGTCAGGGGAGCCGCTATGGCTACACCTTC. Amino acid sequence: CASSPPGQGSRYGYTF. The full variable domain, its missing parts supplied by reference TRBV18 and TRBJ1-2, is NAGVMQNPRHLVRRRGQEARLRCSPMKGHSHVYWYRQLPEEGLKFMVYLQKENIIDESGMPKERFSAEFPKEGPSILRIQQVVRGDSAAYFCASSPPGQGSRYGYTFGSGTRLTVV.

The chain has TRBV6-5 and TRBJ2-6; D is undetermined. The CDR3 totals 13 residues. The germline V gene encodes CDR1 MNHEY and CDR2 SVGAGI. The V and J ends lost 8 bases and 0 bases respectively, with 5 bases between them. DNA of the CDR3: TGTGCCAGCTTATTCTCTGGGGCCAACGTCCTGACTTTC. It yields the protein CASLFSGANVLTF.